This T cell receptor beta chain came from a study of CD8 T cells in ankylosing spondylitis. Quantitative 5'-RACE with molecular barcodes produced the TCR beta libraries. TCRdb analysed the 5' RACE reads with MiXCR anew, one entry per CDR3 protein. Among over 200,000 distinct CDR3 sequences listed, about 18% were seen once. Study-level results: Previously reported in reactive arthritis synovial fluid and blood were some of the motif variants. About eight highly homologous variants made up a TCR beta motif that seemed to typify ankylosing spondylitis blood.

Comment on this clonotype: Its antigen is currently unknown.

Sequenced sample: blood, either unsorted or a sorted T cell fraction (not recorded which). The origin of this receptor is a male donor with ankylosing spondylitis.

Written as DNA, the CDR3 is TGTGCCAGCAGCTCGACAGGAGGACCCCTTAACACTGAAGCTTTCTTT. Its protein is CASSSTGGPLNTEAFF. The chain employs TRBV27 and TRBJ1-1, with D perhaps TRBD1 (6 bases). Germline CDR1 and CDR2: MNHEY and SMNVEV (reference sequence). Between the trimmed V and J ends, which lost 6 bases and 2 bases, there was a span of 19 bases. This CDR3 comprises 16 residues.